This T cell receptor beta chain came from a study of identical twins. Study observations and caveats: Beta out-of-frame sequences displayed a weaker excess of sharing between twins.

This clonotype was counted only a few times. As yet, its antigen is unknown. The cDNA had a unique molecular identifier and a template-switch universal primer site. Via MiXCR, TCRdb re-called the 5' RACE reads, giving one row per CDR3 protein. The table shows roughly 540,000 distinct CDR3 sequences, with 22% occurring only once. V dropped 0 bases and J dropped 6 bases, with 8 bases sitting between them. Germline values: CDR1 DFQATT, CDR2 SNEGSKA (reference sequence). This CDR3 has 12 amino acids. These data are also associated with another study on T cells expressing NK-cell markers. That report adds: Sorted CD3+CD56-NKG2C+, CD3+CD56+NKG2C- and CD3+CD56+NKG2C+ T cells were the source of the TCR beta repertoires. Eight donors were sequenced, seven testing HCMV-seropositive and one testing seronegative.

This sequence originates from a woman aged 18-29 years in good health. The sample was CD4+ T cells sorted from blood. The chain recombines TRBV20-1 with TRBJ2-5, with D unresolved. CDR3 DNA: TGCAGTGCTAGAGACGATCGGAAGACCCAGTACTTC. Amino acids: CSARDDRKTQYF.